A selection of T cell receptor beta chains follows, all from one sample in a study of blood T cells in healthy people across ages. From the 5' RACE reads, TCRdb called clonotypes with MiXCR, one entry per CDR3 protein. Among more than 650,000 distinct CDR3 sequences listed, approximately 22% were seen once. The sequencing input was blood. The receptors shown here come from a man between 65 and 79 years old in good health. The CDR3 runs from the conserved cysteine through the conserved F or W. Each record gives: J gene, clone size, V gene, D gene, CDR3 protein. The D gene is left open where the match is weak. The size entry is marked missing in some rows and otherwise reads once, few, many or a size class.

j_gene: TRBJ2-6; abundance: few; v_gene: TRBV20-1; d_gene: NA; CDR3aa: CSVGAGANVLTF
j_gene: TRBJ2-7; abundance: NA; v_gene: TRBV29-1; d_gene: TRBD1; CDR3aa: CSAQTGPYEQYF
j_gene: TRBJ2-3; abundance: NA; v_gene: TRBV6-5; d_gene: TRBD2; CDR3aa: CASSYEAGVSTDTQYF
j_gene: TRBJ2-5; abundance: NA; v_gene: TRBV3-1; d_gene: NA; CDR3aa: CASSQDFGVRETQYF
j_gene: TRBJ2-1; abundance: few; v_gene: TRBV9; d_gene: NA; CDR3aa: CASSVAGRQFF
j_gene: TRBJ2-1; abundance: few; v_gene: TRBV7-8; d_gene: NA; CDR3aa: CASGREYSYNEQFF
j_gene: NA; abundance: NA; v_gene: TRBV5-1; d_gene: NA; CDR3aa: CASRKSTDELEQYF
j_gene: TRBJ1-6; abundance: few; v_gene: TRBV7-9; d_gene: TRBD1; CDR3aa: CASGRQGAGSPLHF
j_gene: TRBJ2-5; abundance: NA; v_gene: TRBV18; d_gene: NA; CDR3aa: CASSTRVDSGIETQYF
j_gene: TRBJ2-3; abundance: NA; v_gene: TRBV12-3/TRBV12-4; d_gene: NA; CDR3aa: CASTPFGAGDTQYF
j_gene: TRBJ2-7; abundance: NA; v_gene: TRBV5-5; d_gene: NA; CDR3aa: CASSLNQKQYF
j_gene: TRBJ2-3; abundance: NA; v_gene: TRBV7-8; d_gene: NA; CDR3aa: CASSRGEGNTQYF
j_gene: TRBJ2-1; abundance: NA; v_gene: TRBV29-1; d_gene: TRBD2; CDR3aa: CSVEGPGLAENNEQFF
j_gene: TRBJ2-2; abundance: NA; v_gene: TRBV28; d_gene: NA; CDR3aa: CASSGGGRTGELFF
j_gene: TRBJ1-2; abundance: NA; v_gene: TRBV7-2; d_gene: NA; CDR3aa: CASSQDTYGYTF
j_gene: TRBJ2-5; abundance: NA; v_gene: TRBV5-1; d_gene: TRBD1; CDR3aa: CASSLDRQGGAETQYF
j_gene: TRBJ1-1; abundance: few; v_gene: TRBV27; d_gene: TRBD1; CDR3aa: CASSGTGQGASLAFF
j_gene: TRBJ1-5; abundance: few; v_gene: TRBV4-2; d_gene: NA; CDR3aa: CASSQGEGAVGIQPQHF
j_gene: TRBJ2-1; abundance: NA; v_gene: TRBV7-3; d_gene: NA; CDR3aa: CASSPAGARAPVNEQFF
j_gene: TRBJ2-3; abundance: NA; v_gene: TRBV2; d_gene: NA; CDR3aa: CASSGDRFTSTDTQYF
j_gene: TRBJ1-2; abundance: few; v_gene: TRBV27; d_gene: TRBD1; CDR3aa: CASSIPGQGVYGYTF
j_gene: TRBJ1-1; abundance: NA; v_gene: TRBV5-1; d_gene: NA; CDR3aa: CASSLLTGENTEAFF
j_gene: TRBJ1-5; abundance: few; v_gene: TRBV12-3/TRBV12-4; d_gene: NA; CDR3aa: CASTRRGVLSNQPQHF
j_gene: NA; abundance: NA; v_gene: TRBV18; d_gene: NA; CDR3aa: CASSPSRVETQYF
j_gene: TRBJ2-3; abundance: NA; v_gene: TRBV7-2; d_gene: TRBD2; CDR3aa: CASSFSGKPTDTPYF
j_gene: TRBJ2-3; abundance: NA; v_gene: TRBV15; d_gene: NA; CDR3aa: CATSRERGATDTQYF
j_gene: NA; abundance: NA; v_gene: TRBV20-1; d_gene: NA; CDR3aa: CSARDRLAEQFF
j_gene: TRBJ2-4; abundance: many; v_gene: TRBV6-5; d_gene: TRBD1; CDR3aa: CASRTGGSNIQYF